The sequence of this TCR beta chain was determined in a study of regulatory T cells in long-lasting Graves disease. Findings and limits, study-wide: Persistent patients shared more public clonotypes (about 2,600) than new patients (just under 1,000).

Combining iRepertoire HTBI primers with Arm-PCR of CDR3 regions, the authors built TCR beta libraries. MiXCR was run by TCRdb on the multiplex PCR reads, yielding one entry per CDR3 protein. The sample gives 650,000 to 700,000 distinct CDR3 sequences, around 30% of which show up once; 35% to 55% is in the top ten. This clonotype was seen a few times. Its antigen remains unidentified. Documented time point: persistent/refractory GD, antithyroid drugs over 5 years with positive TRAb. RNA isolated from PBMCs was used to make the TCR library. With 6 bases clipped from V and 6 bases from J, the junction kept 3 bases outside the gene matches. This CDR3 spans 14 amino acids.

Specimen: peripheral blood mononuclear cells (PBMCs), collected when the disease was refractory, from a patient treated with antithyroid drugs. This TCR was recovered from a female donor with Graves disease. This rearrangement joins TRBV12-3 or TRBV12-4 to TRBJ1-4, with 11 bases aligning to TRBD1. CDR3 coding DNA: TGTGCCAGCAGACCGGACAGGGGGCATGAAAAACTGTTTTTT. As protein: CASRPDRGHEKLFF.